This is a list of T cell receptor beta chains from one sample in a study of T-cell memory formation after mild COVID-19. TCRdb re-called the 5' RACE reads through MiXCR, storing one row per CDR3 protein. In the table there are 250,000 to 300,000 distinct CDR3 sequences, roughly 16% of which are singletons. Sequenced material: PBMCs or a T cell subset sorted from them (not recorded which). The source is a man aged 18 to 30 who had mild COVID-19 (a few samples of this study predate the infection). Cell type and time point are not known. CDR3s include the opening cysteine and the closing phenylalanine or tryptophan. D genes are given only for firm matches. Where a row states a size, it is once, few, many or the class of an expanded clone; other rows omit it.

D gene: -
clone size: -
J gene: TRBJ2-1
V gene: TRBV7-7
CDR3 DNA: TGTGCTAGCAGCTTAGTGCTCACATCCAATGAGCAGTTCTTC
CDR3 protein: CASSLVLTSNEQFF

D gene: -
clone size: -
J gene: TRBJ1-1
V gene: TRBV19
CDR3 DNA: TGTGCCAGTAGTATTAAGGTGGGGACTGAAGCTTTCTTT
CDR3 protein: CASSIKVGTEAFF

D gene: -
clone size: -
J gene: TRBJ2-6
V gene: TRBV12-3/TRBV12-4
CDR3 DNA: TGTGCCAGCAGAAGATTCTCTGGGGCCAACGTCCTGACTTTC
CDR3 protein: CASRRFSGANVLTF

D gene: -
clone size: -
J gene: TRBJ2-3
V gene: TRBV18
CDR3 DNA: TGTGCCAGCTCACCATATACAGGGACAGATACGCAGTATTTT
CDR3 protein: CASSPYTGTDTQYF

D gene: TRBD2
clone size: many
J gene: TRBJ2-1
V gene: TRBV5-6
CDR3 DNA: TGTGCCAGCAGTTTGACTAGCGGGGGTTCCTACAATGAGCAGTTCTTC
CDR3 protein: CASSLTSGGSYNEQFF

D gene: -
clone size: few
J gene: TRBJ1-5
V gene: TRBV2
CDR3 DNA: TGTGCCAGCAGTGCAGGGGCGGGAGGCAATCAGCCCCAGCATTTT
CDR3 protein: CASSAGAGGNQPQHF

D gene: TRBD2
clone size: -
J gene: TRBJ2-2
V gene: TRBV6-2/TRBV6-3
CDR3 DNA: TGTGCCAGCAGCCGGGGACTATCGAACACCGGGGAGCTGTTTTTT
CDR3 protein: CASSRGLSNTGELFF

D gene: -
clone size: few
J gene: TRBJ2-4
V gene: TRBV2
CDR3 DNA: TGTGCCAGCAAGGCGACGCAAGGGGCCAAAAACATTCAGTACTTC
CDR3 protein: CASKATQGAKNIQYF

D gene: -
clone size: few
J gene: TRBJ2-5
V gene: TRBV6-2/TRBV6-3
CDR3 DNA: TGTGCCAGCACCGCCAAGGGGTGGGAGACCCAGTACTTC
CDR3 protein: CASTAKGWETQYF

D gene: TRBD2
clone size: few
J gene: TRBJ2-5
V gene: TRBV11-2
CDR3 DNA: TGTGCCAGCAGCTCCTGGACTAGCGGTGCGAAAGAGACCCAGTACTTC
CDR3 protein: CASSSWTSGAKETQYF

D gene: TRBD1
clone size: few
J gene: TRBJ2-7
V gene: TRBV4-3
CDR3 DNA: TGCGCCAGCAGCCCGTTAGGACAGGGGTACGAGCAGTACTTC
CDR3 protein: CASSPLGQGYEQYF

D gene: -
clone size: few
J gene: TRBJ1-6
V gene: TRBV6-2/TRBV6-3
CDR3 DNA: TGTGCCAGCAGCTCCTACCACCAAGGGGGAGATAATTCACCCCTCCACTTT
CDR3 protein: CASSSYHQGGDNSPLHF

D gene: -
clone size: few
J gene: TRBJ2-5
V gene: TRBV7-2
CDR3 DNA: TGTGCCAGCAGCTTACTGGAGGTGGAGACCCAGTACTTC
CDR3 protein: CASSLLEVETQYF

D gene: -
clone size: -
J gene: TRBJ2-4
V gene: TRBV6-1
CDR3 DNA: TGTGCCAGCAGTGAAATGAGGCGGGGCATTCAGTACTTC
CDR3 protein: CASSEMRRGIQYF

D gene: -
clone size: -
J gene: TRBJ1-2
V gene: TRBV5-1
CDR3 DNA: TGCGCCAGAATGGAAGACGACGGCTATTCAAACTATGGCTACACCTTC
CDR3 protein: CARMEDDGYSNYGYTF

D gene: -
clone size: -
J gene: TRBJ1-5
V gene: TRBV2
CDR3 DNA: TGTGCCAGCAGTGTTGGTCTTAATCAGCCCCAGCATTTT
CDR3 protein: CASSVGLNQPQHF

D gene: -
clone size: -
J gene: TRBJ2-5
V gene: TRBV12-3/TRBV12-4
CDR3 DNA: TGTGCCAGCAGTCTGGCGGGGTATGCTGAAGAGACCCAGTACTTC
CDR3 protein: CASSLAGYAEETQYF

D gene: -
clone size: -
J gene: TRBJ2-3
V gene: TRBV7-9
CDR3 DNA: TGTGCCAGCAGCCGGGACTTGAGCACAGATACGCAGTATTTT
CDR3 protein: CASSRDLSTDTQYF

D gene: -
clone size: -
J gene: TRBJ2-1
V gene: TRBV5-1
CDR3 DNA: TGCGCCAGCAGCTTGGACCTAGCGAGGAATGAGCAGTTCTTC
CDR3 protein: CASSLDLARNEQFF

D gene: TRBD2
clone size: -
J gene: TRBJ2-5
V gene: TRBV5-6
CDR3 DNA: TGTGCCAGCAGCCGTCGACTAGCGGGGGCCCAAGAGACCCAGTACTTC
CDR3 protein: CASSRRLAGAQETQYF

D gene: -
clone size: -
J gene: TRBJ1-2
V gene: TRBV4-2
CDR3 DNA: TGTGCCAGCAGCCTTAACTCGGGGGCGCCGACCCAGTTAAATGGCTACACCTTC
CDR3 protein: CASSLNSGAPTQLNGYTF

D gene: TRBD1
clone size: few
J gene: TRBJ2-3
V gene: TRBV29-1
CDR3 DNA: TGCAGCGTTGAAGAATGGACAGGTGAGGCAGATACGCAGTATTTT
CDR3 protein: CSVEEWTGEADTQYF

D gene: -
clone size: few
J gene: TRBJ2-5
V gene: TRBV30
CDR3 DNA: TGTGCCTGGAGTTCTAGCGCCGGGGAGACCCAGTACTTC
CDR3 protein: CAWSSSAGETQYF

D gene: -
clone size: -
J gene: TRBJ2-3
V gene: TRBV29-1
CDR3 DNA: TGCAGCGTTGACGCGGGCACAGATACGCAGTATTTT
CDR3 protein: CSVDAGTDTQYF

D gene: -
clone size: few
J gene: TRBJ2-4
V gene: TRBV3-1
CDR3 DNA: TGTGCCAGCAGCCAAGTTGCGGGGTCGGCCAAAAACATTCAGTACTTC
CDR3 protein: CASSQVAGSAKNIQYF

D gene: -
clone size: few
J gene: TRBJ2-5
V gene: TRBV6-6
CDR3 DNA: TGTGCCAGCAGTTATAGTCGGAAAGAGACCCAGTACTTC
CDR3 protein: CASSYSRKETQYF

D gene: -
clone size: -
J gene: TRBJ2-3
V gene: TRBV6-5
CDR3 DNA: TGTGCCAGCGTGGAGCAGGGGTTGGGAGATACGCAGTATTTT
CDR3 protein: CASVEQGLGDTQYF